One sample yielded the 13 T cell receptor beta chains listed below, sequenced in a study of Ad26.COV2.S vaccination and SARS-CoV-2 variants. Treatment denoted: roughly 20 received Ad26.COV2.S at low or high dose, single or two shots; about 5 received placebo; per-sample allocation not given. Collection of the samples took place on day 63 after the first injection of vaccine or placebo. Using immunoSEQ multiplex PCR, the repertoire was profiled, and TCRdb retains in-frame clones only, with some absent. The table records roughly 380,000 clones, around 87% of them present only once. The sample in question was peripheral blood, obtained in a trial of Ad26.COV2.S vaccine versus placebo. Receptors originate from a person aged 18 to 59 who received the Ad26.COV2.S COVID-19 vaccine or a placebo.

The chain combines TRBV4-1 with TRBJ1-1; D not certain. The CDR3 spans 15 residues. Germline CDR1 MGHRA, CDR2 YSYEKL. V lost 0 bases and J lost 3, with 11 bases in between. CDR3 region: CASSQDEGSYTEAFF. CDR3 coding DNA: TGCGCCAGCAGCCAAGACGAGGGAAGTTACACTGAAGCTTTCTTT.

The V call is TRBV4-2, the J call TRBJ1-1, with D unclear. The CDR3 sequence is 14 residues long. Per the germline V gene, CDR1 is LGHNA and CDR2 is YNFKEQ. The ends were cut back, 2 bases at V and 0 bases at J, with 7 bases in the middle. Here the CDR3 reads CASSQNSLNTEAFF. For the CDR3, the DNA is TGTGCCAGCAGCCAAAACAGCCTGAACACTGAAGCTTTCTTT.

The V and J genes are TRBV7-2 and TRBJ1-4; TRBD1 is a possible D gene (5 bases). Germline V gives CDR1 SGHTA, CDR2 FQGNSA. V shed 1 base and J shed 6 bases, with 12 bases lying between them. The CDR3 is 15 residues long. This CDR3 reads CASSLEGTFYEKLFF. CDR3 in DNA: TGTGCCAGCAGCTTAGAGGGGACCTTTTATGAAAAACTGTTTTTT.

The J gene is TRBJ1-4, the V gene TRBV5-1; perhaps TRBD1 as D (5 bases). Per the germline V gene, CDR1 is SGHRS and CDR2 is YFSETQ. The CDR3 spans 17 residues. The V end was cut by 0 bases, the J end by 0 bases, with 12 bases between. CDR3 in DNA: TGCGCCAGCAGCTTGGTTCCGGGGGAAACAACTAATGAAAAACTGTTTTTT. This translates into CASSLVPGETTNEKLFF.

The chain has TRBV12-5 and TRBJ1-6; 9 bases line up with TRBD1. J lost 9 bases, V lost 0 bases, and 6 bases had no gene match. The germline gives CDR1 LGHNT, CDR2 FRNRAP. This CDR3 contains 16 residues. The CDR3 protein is CASGLVLRTGASPLHF. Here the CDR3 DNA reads TGTGCTAGTGGTTTGGTACTTCGGACAGGGGCTTCACCCCTCCACTTT. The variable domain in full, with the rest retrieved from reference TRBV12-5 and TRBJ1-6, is DARVTQTPRHKVTEMGQEVTMRCQPILGHNTVFWYRQTMMQGLELLAYFRNRAPLDDSGMPKDRFSAEMPDATLATLKIQPSEPRDSAVYFCASGLVLRTGASPLHFGNGTRLTVT.

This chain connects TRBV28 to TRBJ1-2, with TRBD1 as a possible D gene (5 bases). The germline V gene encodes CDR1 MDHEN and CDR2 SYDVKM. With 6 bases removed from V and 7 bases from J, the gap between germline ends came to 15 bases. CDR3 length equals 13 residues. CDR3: CASSSSQGSGYTF. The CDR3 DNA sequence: TGTGCCAGCAGCTCCTCTCAGGGAAGTGGCTACACCTTC.

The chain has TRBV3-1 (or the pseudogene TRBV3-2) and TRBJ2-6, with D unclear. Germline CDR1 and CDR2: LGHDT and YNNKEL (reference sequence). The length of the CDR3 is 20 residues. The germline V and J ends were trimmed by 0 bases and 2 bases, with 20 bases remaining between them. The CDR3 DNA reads TGTGCCAGCAGCCAAGAACCGAACGAAAGGGCCACCGCTGGGGCCAACGTCCTGACTTTC. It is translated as CASSQEPNERATAGANVLTF.

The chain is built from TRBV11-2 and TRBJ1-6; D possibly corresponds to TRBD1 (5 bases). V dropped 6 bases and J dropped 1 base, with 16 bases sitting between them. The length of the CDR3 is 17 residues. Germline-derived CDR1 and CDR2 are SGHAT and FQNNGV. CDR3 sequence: CASRPSGARSYNSPLHF. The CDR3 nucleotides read TGTGCCAGCAGGCCATCTGGGGCGAGGTCCTATAATTCACCCCTCCACTTT.

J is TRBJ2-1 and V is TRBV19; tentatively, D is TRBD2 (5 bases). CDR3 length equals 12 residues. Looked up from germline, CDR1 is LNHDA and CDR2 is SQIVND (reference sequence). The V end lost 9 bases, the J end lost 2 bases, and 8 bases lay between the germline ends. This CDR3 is CASGVTYNEQFF. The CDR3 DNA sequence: TGTGCCAGCGGGGTAACCTACAATGAGCAGTTCTTC. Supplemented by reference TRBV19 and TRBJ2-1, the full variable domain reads DGGITQSPKYLFRKEGQNVTLSCEQNLNHDAMYWYRQDPGQGLRLIYYSQIVNDFQKGDIAEGYSVSREKKESFPLTVTSAQKNPTAFYLCASGVTYNEQFFGPGTRLTVL.

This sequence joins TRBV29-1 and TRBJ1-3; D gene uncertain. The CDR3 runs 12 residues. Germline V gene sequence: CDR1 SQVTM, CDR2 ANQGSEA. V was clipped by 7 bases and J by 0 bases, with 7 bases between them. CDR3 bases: TGCAGCGCCTCCCACTCTGGAAACACCATATATTTT. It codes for CSASHSGNTIYF.

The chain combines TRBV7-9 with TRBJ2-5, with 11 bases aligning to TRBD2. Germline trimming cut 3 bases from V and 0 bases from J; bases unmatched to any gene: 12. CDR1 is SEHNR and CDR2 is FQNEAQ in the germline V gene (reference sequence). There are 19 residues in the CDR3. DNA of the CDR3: TGTGCCAGCAGCTTTCCCCTAGCGGGGGGCTTACAGTACCAAGAGACCCAGTACTTC. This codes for CASSFPLAGGLQYQETQYF.

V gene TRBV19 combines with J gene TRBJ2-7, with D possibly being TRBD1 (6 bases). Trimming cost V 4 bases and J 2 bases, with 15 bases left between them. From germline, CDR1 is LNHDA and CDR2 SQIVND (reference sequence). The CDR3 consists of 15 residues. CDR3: CASSTSDSATYEQYF. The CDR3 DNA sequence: TGTGCCAGTAGTACCTCGGACAGTGCTACCTACGAGCAGTACTTC.

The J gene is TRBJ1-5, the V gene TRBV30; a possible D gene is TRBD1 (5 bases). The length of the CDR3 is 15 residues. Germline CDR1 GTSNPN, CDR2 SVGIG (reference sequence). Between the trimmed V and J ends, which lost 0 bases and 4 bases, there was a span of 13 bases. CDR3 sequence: CAWSVDSNGNQPQHF. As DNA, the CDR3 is TGTGCCTGGAGTGTAGACAGCAATGGAAATCAGCCCCAGCATTTT.